This T cell receptor (beta chain) was sequenced in a study of blood T cell repertoires in COVID-19. Study in general: Spain, Italy and the United States supplied samples that represented acute and convalescent COVID-19. PBMCs, B-cell-depleted T cells, or T cells were the source of the cDNA or gDNA that made up the material.

V dropped 3 bases and J dropped 3 bases, with 7 bases sitting between them. Germline values: CDR1 SEHNR, CDR2 FQNEAQ (reference sequence). CDR3 length: 13 residues. Only one count was recorded for this clone. Authors' data handling: The assay estimated nucleated cells by amplifying reference gene primers. TCRdb's table, derived via immunoSEQ multiplex PCR, lists solely in-frame clones and lacks some. Clonal size and the V and J genes are those of that table, whereas D and trimming came from the DNA. Among about 110,000 clones listed, roughly 88% were seen once. This TCR derives from a woman aged 65 to 85 who had recovered from COVID-19. V and J are TRBV7-9 and TRBJ2-3; a weak D match, TRBD2 (6 bases). Input material: peripheral blood. The DNA for the CDR3 is TGTGCCAGCAGCTTTCGGGGGACAGATACGCAGTATTTT. Translation: CASSFRGTDTQYF.